Presented here are 8 T cell receptor beta chains from one specimen sequenced in a study of T cells in Graves' hyperthyroidism and ophthalmopathy. RNA transcripts served as the template for amplifying TCR beta CDR3 regions. The TCR CDR3 was amplified in a first-round RT-PCR using the HTBI primer set. TCRdb reprocessed the multiplex PCR reads via MiXCR and lists one record per CDR3 protein. In the table there are approximately 740,000 distinct CDR3 sequences, about 14% of which are singletons. The sample comprised blood. These receptor sequences come from a woman aged 18-29 years with Graves' hyperthyroidism.

The chain uses TRBV18 and TRBJ2-7, with TRBD2 as a possible D gene (6 bases). This CDR3 is built from 14 residues. CDR1 is KGHSH, CDR2 LQKENI, per germline. Trimming pared 3 bases from V and 4 bases from J, leaving 13 bases between. CDR3 sequence (DNA): TGTGCCAGCTCACCCCGGACTAATCGTTACGAGCAGTACTTC. Residues: CASSPRTNRYEQYF.

The table lists this clonotype with a few counts. This chain links TRBV12-3 or TRBV12-4 with TRBJ2-1; D unresolved. The CDR3 totals 15 residues. V dropped 7 bases and J dropped 4 bases, with 17 bases sitting between them. DNA for the CDR3: TGTGCCAGCATCACCCACGTGGGCCCTTACAATGAGCAGTTCTTC. Its translation: CASITHVGPYNEQFF.

This clonotype was recorded many times. V gene TRBV2 combines with J gene TRBJ2-4; 9 positions agree with TRBD2. CDR3 length: 14 residues. V gave up 5 bases and J gave up 8 bases; unmatched junction bases: 7. The V gene's germline CDR1 is SNHLY and CDR2 FYNNEI. CDR3 residues: CASSLSGRKDIQYF. The CDR3 region has the DNA TGTGCCAGCAGTCTTAGCGGGAGAAAAGACATTCAGTACTTC.

This clonotype occurred many times. The chain employs TRBV7-2 and TRBJ1-5; D is possibly TRBD1 (5 bases). Germline V CDR1 and CDR2: SGHTA, FQGNSA. CDR3 length: 16 residues. Trimming stripped 4 bases from V and 2 bases from J, with 15 bases between. Here the CDR3 DNA reads TGTGCCAGCAGCTACGGACATCTCTCGGGCAATCAGCCCCAGCATTTT. Protein product: CASSYGHLSGNQPQHF.

Ten or more counts support this clonotype. The chain combines TRBV7-9 with TRBJ2-7; 7 nucleotides agree with TRBD2. The germline V gene has CDR1 SEHNR and CDR2 FQNEAQ (reference sequence). CDR3 size: 16 residues. The junction had 9 bases not matched to a gene; V was cut back by 3 bases and J by 1 base. The CDR3 protein is CASSFPRGTKSYEQYF. Written as DNA, the CDR3 is TGTGCCAGCAGCTTCCCTCGCGGGACTAAATCCTACGAGCAGTACTTC.

This clonotype has at least ten counts. V usage is TRBV11-2 and J usage is TRBJ2-7; D perhaps matches TRBD2 (5 bases). The CDR3 covers 16 residues. V was pared by 4 bases and J by 4 bases, with 20 bases between. Germline V gene lookup returns CDR1 SGHAT and CDR2 FQNNGV. In DNA, the CDR3 is TGTGCCAGCAGCTATACCAGCCGGACCTCGGGGTACGAGCAGTACTTC. This codes for CASSYTSRTSGYEQYF.

V gene TRBV20-1 combines with J gene TRBJ1-2; 8 positions agree with TRBD1. Germline V gene data show CDR1 as DFQATT and CDR2 as SNEGSKA (reference sequence). V trimming: 0 bases; J trimming: 5 bases; junction bases outside the gene matches: 14. CDR3 length: 17 residues. This CDR3 reads CSAREIPSDRGGYGYTF. The CDR3 nucleotides are TGCAGTGCTAGAGAAATTCCGTCCGACAGGGGAGGGTATGGCTACACCTTC.

The chain carries TRBV20-1 and TRBJ2-7; D is ambiguous. Germline V lookup: CDR1 DFQATT, CDR2 SNEGSKA (reference sequence). The CDR3 is 10 residues long. Trimming shortened V by 6 bases and J by 3 bases, and 6 bases separated the two germline ends. CDR3 in amino acids: CSALDYEQYF. The CDR3 DNA sequence: TGCAGTGCACTTGACTACGAGCAGTACTTC.